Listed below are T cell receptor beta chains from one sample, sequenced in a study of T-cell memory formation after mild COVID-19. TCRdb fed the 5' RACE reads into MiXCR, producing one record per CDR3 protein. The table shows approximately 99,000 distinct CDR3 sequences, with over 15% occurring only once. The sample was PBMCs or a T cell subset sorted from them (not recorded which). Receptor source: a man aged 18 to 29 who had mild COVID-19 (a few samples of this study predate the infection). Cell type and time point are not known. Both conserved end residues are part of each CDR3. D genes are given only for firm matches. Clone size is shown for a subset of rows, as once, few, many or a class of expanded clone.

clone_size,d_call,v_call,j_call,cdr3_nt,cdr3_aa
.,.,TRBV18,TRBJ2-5,TGTGCCAGCTCACCACCGGGCAGCCAAGAGACCCAGTACTTC,CASSPPGSQETQYF
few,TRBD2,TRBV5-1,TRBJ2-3,TGCGCCAGCAGCTTCCCACCGGGGCGGGGGGACACAGATACGCAGTATTTT,CASSFPPGRGDTDTQYF
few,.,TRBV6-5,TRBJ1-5,TGTGCCAGCAGTTATGGACGGCTCAATCAGCCCCAGCATTTT,CASSYGRLNQPQHF
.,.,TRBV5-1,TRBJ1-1,TGCGCCAGCAGTACTCGGACAGATTTAGCTGAAGCTTTCTTT,CASSTRTDLAEAFF
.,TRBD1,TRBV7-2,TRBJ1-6,TGTGCCAGCAGCTTAGTCGGGGACAGGGAAATCCCCCTCCACTTT,CASSLVGDREIPLHF
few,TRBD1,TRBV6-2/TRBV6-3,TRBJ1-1,TGTGCCAGCAGTTACGGGGGACAGCTCACTGAAGCTTTCTTT,CASSYGGQLTEAFF
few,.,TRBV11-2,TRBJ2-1,TGTGCCAGCAGCCATAGAGGGGGGCTGTCCTACAATGAGCAGTTCTTC,CASSHRGGLSYNEQFF
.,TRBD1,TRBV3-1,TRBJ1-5,TGTGCCAGCAGCCAGGGGGGACAGGGGGCAGCCCAGCATTTT,CASSQGGQGAAQHF
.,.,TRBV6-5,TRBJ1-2,TGTGCCAGCAGGGTCAGGGAAGGCTATGGCTACACCTTC,CASRVREGYGYTF
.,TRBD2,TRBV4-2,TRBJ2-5,TGTGCCAGCAGCCAAGAAGCGACTAGCGGGGGATTAAAGACCCAGTACTTC,CASSQEATSGGLKTQYF
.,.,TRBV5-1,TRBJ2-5,TGCGCCAGCAGCTCCCCTGGGGACGCGGAGACCCAGTACTTC,CASSSPGDAETQYF
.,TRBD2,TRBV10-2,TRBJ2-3,TGCGCCAGCAGTGACCTGGGACTAGCGGGGCCTAGCACAGATACGCAGTATTTT,CASSDLGLAGPSTDTQYF
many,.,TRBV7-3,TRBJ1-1,TGTGCCAGCAGCTTAACCGCGCGGACACATGAAGCTTTCTTT,CASSLTARTHEAFF
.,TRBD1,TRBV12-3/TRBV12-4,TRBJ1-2,TGTGCCAGCAGCACGGGACAGGGGTTGGGCTACACCTTC,CASSTGQGLGYTF
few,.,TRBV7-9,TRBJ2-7,TGTGCCAGCAGCCCCAGGGGACCCTACGAGCAGTACTTC,CASSPRGPYEQYF
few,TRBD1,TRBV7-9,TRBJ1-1,TGTGCCAGCAGCTTAACAGGGGTGTACACTGAAGCTTTCTTT,CASSLTGVYTEAFF
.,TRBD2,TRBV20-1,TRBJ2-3,TGCAGTGCTAGAGCACTAGCGGGGGGTGACACAGATGCGCAGTATTTT,CSARALAGGDTDAQYF
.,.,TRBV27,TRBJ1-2,TGTGCCAGCAGTTTATTACCCGGGGGAGGCTACACCTTC,CASSLLPGGGYTF
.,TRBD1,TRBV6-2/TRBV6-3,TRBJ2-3,TGTGCCAGTACGGACAGGCCTAGCACAGATACGCAGTATTTT,CASTDRPSTDTQYF
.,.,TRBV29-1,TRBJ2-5,TGCAGCGTGAATCCGCAGGGGTTTGGAGAGACCCAGTACTTC,CSVNPQGFGETQYF
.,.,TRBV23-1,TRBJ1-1,TGCGCTCCGGTGGGGGGTGAAGCTTTCTTT,CAPVGGEAFF
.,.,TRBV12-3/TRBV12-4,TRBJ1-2,TGTGCCAGCAGAGCAGGGTCCTATGGCTACACCTTC,CASRAGSYGYTF
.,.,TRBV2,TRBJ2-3,TGTGCCAGTAGTGCTCGGCGGGTGGCAGATACGCAGTATTTT,CASSARRVADTQYF
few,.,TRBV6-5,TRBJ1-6,TGTGCCAGCAGTTACCGCCCAGGACCCCTCCACTTT,CASSYRPGPLHF
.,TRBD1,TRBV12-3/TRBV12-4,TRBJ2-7,TGTGCCAGCAGTTCAAGACAGGGATTCTCCGAGCAGTACTTC,CASSSRQGFSEQYF
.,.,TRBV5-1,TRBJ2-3,TGCGCCAGCACACTAAGTGACCCCGCAGATACGCAGTATTTT,CASTLSDPADTQYF
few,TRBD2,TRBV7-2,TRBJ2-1,TGTGCCAGCAGGGGGACTAGCGGGGCTGATGAGCAGTTCTTC,CASRGTSGADEQFF
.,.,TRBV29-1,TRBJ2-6,TGCAGCGCCCGACAGTACTCTGGGGCCAACGTCCTGACTTTC,CSARQYSGANVLTF
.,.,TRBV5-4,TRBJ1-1,TGTGCCAGCAGCTACAGGACTGAAGCTTTCTTT,CASSYRTEAFF